This entry lists 25 T cell receptor beta chains sequenced from one sample in a study of response to subunit inactivated influenza vaccine. A single record per CDR3 protein comes from TCRdb applying MiXCR to the RT-PCR reads. The sample has more than 250,000 distinct CDR3 sequences; roughly a fifth are singletons. The specimen comprised PBMCs from blood, sampled about 20 months after vaccination. These receptors were collected from a man between 50 and 69 years old who received an inactivated influenza vaccine.

This chain connects TRBV19 to TRBJ1-2; D remains unclear. Germline CDR1 LNHDA, CDR2 SQIVND (reference sequence). CDR3 length: 12 residues. Trimming removed 1 base from V and 4 bases from J, with 4 bases in between. CDR3 loop: CASSIVGYGYTF. CDR3 bases: TGTGCCAGTAGTATAGTCGGCTATGGCTACACCTTC.

The chain uses TRBV29-1 and TRBJ2-3; D gene unclear. V lost 5 bases and J lost 2, with 11 bases in between. The CDR3 sequence is 13 residues long. Per the germline V gene, CDR1 is SQVTM and CDR2 is ANQGSEA. CDR3 region: CSVSRGNTDTQYF. The CDR3 coding sequence is TGCAGCGTTTCCCGTGGGAACACAGATACGCAGTATTTT.

The chain combines TRBV5-5 with TRBJ2-3, with 10 nucleotides matching TRBD2. CDR1 is SGHKS and CDR2 is YYEKEE in the germline V gene (reference sequence). The CDR3 has 14 amino acids. Trimming cost V 6 bases and J 4 bases; bases outside gene matches: 5. The CDR3 nucleotides read TGTGCCAGCATCCCGGGACTAGCGCCAGATACGCAGTATTTT. As protein: CASIPGLAPDTQYF.

This clonotype was picked up a small number of times. This rearrangement joins TRBV29-1 to TRBJ2-1, with TRBD2 as a possible D gene (7 bases). The CDR3 consists of 10 residues. The germline V gene encodes CDR1 SQVTM and CDR2 ANQGSEA. Trimming took off 5 bases at V and 9 bases at J, with 8 bases between the two ends. The chain's CDR3 is CSVRGAEQFF. The CDR3 nucleotides are TGCAGCGTTCGGGGGGCTGAGCAGTTCTTC.

The chain recombines TRBV7-2 with TRBJ2-5; possibly TRBD1 or TRBD2 for D (6 bases each). V dropped 0 bases and J dropped 2 bases, with 25 bases sitting between them. This CDR3 region has 20 residues. From germline, CDR1 is SGHTA and CDR2 FQGNSA. Here the CDR3 reads CASSLATGRPAALDQETQYF. The CDR3 DNA follows: TGTGCCAGCAGCTTAGCTACAGGGAGGCCTGCCGCCCTCGATCAAGAGACCCAGTACTTC.

The chain recombines TRBV6-2 or TRBV6-3 with TRBJ2-3, with 11 nucleotides matching TRBD1. The V segment lost 2 bases and the J segment 4 bases; nucleotides outside the gene matches: 8. Germline V lookup: CDR1 MNHEY, CDR2 SVGEGT. The CDR3 loop spans 17 amino acids. The CDR3 sequence: CASSYGTGQGAADTQYF. DNA of the CDR3: TGTGCCAGCAGTTACGGGACTGGACAGGGGGCGGCAGATACGCAGTATTTT.

This clonotype has more than one count but fewer than ten. This chain links TRBV20-1 with TRBJ2-2, with TRBD1 identical over 9 bases. V was pared by 1 base and J by 6 bases, with 9 bases of the junction left unmatched. CDR3 length equals 16 residues. CDR1 and CDR2 (germline): DFQATT, SNEGSKA (reference sequence). As DNA, the CDR3 is TGCAGTGCTAGAGCTCCCTTGGGACAGGGACCCGGGGAGCTGTTTTTT. Residues: CSARAPLGQGPGELFF.

The rearrangement uses TRBV6-1 and TRBJ1-1, with D possibly matching TRBD1 (5 bases). The germline V gene encodes CDR1 MNHNS and CDR2 SASEGT. The CDR3 has 14 residues. Trimming cost V 10 bases and J 0 bases, with 15 bases left between them. The CDR3 coding sequence is TGTGCCACCGGGGAGGACAACATGAACACTGAAGCTTTCTTT. It yields the protein CATGEDNMNTEAFF.

The chain links TRBV7-2 to TRBJ2-3; D remains unclear. The CDR3 has 12 residues. CDR1 and CDR2 (germline): SGHTA, FQGNSA. V was pared by 4 bases and J by 5 bases, with 7 bases between. CDR3 amino acids: CASSWGVDTQYF. For the CDR3, the DNA is TGTGCCAGCAGCTGGGGTGTAGATACGCAGTATTTT.

The chain uses TRBV6-1 and TRBJ2-7; TRBD2 is a possible D gene (5 bases). Between the trimmed V and J ends, which lost 6 bases and 0 bases, there was a span of 15 bases. The CDR3 length is 15 residues. The germline V gene encodes CDR1 MNHNS and CDR2 SASEGT. For the CDR3, the DNA is TGTGCCAGCAGCGCTAGGACTTACAGCTCCTACGAGCAGTACTTC. As protein: CASSARTYSSYEQYF.

This clonotype has only a few counts. The chain combines TRBV6-1 with TRBJ1-5; the D gene is possibly TRBD1 (6 bases). The CDR3 is 15 amino acids. The germline CDR1 and CDR2 sequences are MNHNS and SASEGT. The V end was cut by 6 bases, the J end by 1 base, with 13 bases between. CDR3 amino acids: CASRLGQGSNQPQHF. CDR3 nucleotide sequence: TGTGCCAGCAGGTTGGGTCAGGGGAGCAATCAGCCCCAGCATTTT.

The rearrangement links TRBV20-1 to TRBJ2-1; 7 nucleotides agree with TRBD2. Per the germline V gene, CDR1 is DFQATT and CDR2 is SNEGSKA (reference sequence). V lost 2 bases to trimming and J lost 2 bases; unmatched junction nucleotides: 6. This CDR3 is built from 15 residues. The CDR3 DNA reads as TGCAGTGCTAGACCCCCTAGCGGAACCTACAATGAGCAGTTCTTC. As protein: CSARPPSGTYNEQFF.

The sample holds a few counts of this clonotype. The rearrangement joins TRBV28 to TRBJ2-7; the match to TRBD1 covers 9 bases. This CDR3 contains 15 residues. Germline loops: CDR1 MDHEN, CDR2 SYDVKM. Trimming at V came to 5 bases and at J to 0 bases, leaving 5 bases not matched to a gene. This chain's CDR3 is CASSLGTGISYEQYF. The DNA for the CDR3 is TGTGCCAGCAGTCTCGGGACAGGGATCTCCTACGAGCAGTACTTC.

V usage is TRBV7-2 and J usage is TRBJ1-6; D possibly corresponds to TRBD1 (6 bases). Germline values: CDR1 SGHTA, CDR2 FQGNSA. The CDR3 is 15 residues long. V was trimmed by 4 bases and J by 10 bases, leaving 17 bases between them. The CDR3 DNA is TGTGCCAGCAGCTCAGCCGGGACACGGGTATCACCCCTCCACTTT. Protein sequence: CASSSAGTRVSPLHF. Filled out from reference TRBV7-2 and TRBJ1-6, the complete variable domain reads GAGVSQSPSNKVTEKGKDVELRCDPISGHTALYWYRQSLGQGLEFLIYFQGNSAPDKSGLPSDRFSAERTGGSVSTLTIQRTQQEDSAVYLCASSSAGTRVSPLHFGNGTRLTVT.

The chain joins TRBV28 to TRBJ2-3; 9 positions match TRBD2. This CDR3 has 15 residues. Trimming at V came to 4 bases and at J to 3 bases, leaving 5 bases not matched to a gene. Germline V gives CDR1 MDHEN, CDR2 SYDVKM. CDR3: CASSSGLAPTDTQYF. The CDR3 DNA sequence: TGTGCCAGCAGTTCGGGACTAGCCCCTACAGATACGCAGTATTTT.

The chain combines TRBV20-1 with TRBJ2-3; no clear D. Germline-derived CDR1 and CDR2 are DFQATT and SNEGSKA (reference sequence). The CDR3 is 13 amino acids. Trimming pared 0 bases from V and 4 bases from J, leaving 8 bases between. The CDR3 DNA reads as TGCAGTGCTAGAGATCTTTTGGCAGATACGCAGTATTTT. Its protein is CSARDLLADTQYF.

A word on this clonotype: An end of the junction does not agree with germline; a read error may underlie this. This chain uses TRBV28 with TRBJ2-1; 7 bases are shared with TRBD1. Germline V gene data show CDR1 as MDHEN and CDR2 as SYDVKM. The CDR3 is made up of 12 amino acids. CDR3 sequence: CASSVLQGFLTF. The CDR3 coding sequence is TGTGCCAGCAGTGTATTACAGGGGTTCCTCACCTTC.

This clonotype has only a few counts. Written as DNA, the CDR3 is TGTGCCAGCAGTTTAATCCCGACGGGAGGGAATACCGGGGAGCTGTTTTTT. Translating gives CASSLIPTGGNTGELFF. This chain connects TRBV27 to TRBJ2-2; 8 nucleotides match TRBD2. Germline V gives CDR1 MNHEY, CDR2 SMNVEV (reference sequence). CDR3 length: 17 residues. With 2 bases clipped from V and 5 bases from J, the junction kept 10 bases outside the gene matches.

This clonotype was picked up a small number of times. V gene TRBV7-2 combines with J gene TRBJ1-1, with D perhaps matching TRBD1 (5 bases). The CDR3 sequence is 15 residues long. Germline-derived CDR1 and CDR2 are SGHTA and FQGNSA. Trimming took off 5 bases at V and 1 base at J, with 14 bases between the two ends. CDR3 sequence (DNA): TGTGCCAGCAGCCGGGACGGCCTAGGGAACACTGAAGCTTTCTTT. Its translation: CASSRDGLGNTEAFF.

The J gene is TRBJ2-1, the V gene TRBV12-3 or TRBV12-4, with 7 bases identical to TRBD2. This CDR3 region has 14 residues. V lost 6 bases and J lost 8; bases outside the gene matches: 10. The CDR3 spells CASRTREGNHEQFF. CDR3 coding DNA: TGTGCCAGCAGGACTAGGGAGGGCAATCATGAGCAGTTCTTC.

V is TRBV29-1 and J is TRBJ2-1; 9 bases are shared with TRBD2. This CDR3 is built from 14 residues. Per the germline V gene, CDR1 is SQVTM and CDR2 is ANQGSEA. V was pared by 8 bases and J by 5 bases, with 10 bases of the junction left unmatched. CDR3 DNA sequence: TGCAGCTCTGAGGTAGCGGGAGCCCACAATGAGCAGTTCTTC. It encodes CSSEVAGAHNEQFF.

V usage is TRBV9 and J usage is TRBJ2-5; D is unresolved. The CDR3 is 11 residues long. Between the trimmed V and J ends, which lost 3 bases and 3 bases, there was a span of 3 bases. In germline, CDR1 is SGDLS, CDR2 YYNGEE. In DNA form, the CDR3 reads TGTGCCAGCAGCGCGGAAGAGACCCAGTACTTC. The encoded protein is CASSAEETQYF.

This clonotype appeared a few times. A much larger clone sits a single nucleotide away, making a read error possible. The chain combines TRBV2 with TRBJ1-5; the D gene is possibly TRBD1 (5 bases). The CDR3 has 14 amino acids. Trimming removed 6 bases at V and 0 bases at J, with 9 bases between. Germline assignment: CDR1 SNHLY and CDR2 FYNNEI. This chain's CDR3 is CASRGDLSNQPQHF. CDR3 nucleotides: TGTGCCAGCAGAGGGGACCTTAGCAATCAGCCCCAGCATTTT.

This clonotype occurred once. The chain combines TRBV7-9 with TRBJ2-2; D may be TRBD2 (6 bases). The CDR3 runs 15 residues. V was shortened by 3 bases and J by 2 bases, with 10 bases between the two germline ends. Germline CDR1 SEHNR, CDR2 FQNEAQ (reference sequence). CDR3 protein: CASSFLTRNTGELFF. The CDR3 coding sequence is TGTGCCAGCAGCTTCCTGACTAGAAACACCGGGGAGCTGTTTTTT.

This clonotype was found many times. V gene TRBV28 combines with J gene TRBJ1-1; 9 bases map to TRBD1. The V gene's germline CDR1 is MDHEN and CDR2 SYDVKM. The CDR3 is made up of 13 amino acids. The trim removed 5 bases at V and 11 bases at J, leaving 9 bases unmatched. This chain's CDR3 is CASSATGGAGAFF. Written as DNA, the CDR3 is TGTGCCAGCAGTGCTACAGGGGGCGCGGGGGCTTTCTTT.